These 30 T cell receptor beta chains were sequenced from one sample in a study of technical replicates of blood from a few donors. This table comes from immunoSEQ multiplex PCR, and its TCRdb copy is limited to in-frame clones, with some not included. The sample lists 75,000 to 100,000 clones; around 94% were seen once. Sequencing was carried out using T cells isolated from PBMCs. The origin of the receptors is a human donor in good health.

V gene TRBV4-1 combines with J gene TRBJ2-7, with 10 bases that match TRBD2. Losses at the gene ends were 3 bases for V and 4 bases for J; bases not matched to a gene: 15. CDR1 MGHRA and CDR2 YSYEKL come from the germline V gene. This CDR3 has 18 amino acids. CDR3 sequence: CASSHGASGAGGIYEQYF. As DNA, the CDR3 is TGCGCCAGCAGCCATGGAGCAAGCGGAGCGGGGGGGATTTACGAGCAGTACTTC.

The V and J genes are TRBV18 and TRBJ1-1; D is undetermined. This CDR3 has 13 residues. The V and J ends lost 5 bases and 2 bases respectively, with 9 bases between them. Germline CDR1 and CDR2: KGHSH and LQKENI. The CDR3 coding sequence is TGTGCCAGCTCAGACGGGATTAACACTGAAGCTTTCTTT. This encodes CASSDGINTEAFF.

The rearrangement uses TRBV15 and TRBJ2-1, with 9 bases fitting TRBD2. Losses at the gene ends were 6 bases for V and 4 bases for J; bases not matched to a gene: 7. CDR3 size: 15 residues. Germline V gives CDR1 LNHNV, CDR2 YYDKDF (reference sequence). The CDR3 spells CATRAAGGPYNEQFF. The CDR3 nucleotides read TGTGCCACCAGAGCCGCGGGGGGGCCTTACAATGAGCAGTTCTTC.

The V and J genes are TRBV5-4 and TRBJ2-7; possibly TRBD1 for D (5 bases). Trimming shortened V by 0 bases and J by 3 bases, and 7 bases separated the two germline ends. Germline assignment: CDR1 SGHNT and CDR2 YYREEE (reference sequence). This CDR3 region has 13 residues. The CDR3 coding sequence is TGTGCCAGCAGCTTGGCTCAGGGCTACGAGCAGTACTTC. Protein product: CASSLAQGYEQYF.

The chain employs TRBV4-1 and TRBJ2-7, with TRBD1 matching over 7 bases. This CDR3 region has 17 residues. Germline V lookup: CDR1 MGHRA, CDR2 YSYEKL. Trimming removed 0 bases from V and 4 bases from J; junction bases left unmatched: 12. The CDR3, as DNA: TGCGCCAGCAGCCAAGATTTAGAAGGGACAGTTCCATACGAGCAGTACTTC. Translating gives CASSQDLEGTVPYEQYF.

The rearrangement uses TRBV25-1 and TRBJ2-7, with 7 bases identical to TRBD2. CDR3 length: 15 amino acids. V gave up 5 bases and J gave up 4 bases; unmatched junction bases: 11. Germline-derived CDR1 and CDR2 are MGHDK and SYGVNS. The CDR3 DNA follows: TGTGCCAGCAGTCAGCCGGGGGGTTCCCCTTACGAGCAGTACTTC. It codes for CASSQPGGSPYEQYF.

This clone was found a few times. This chain links TRBV10-2 with TRBJ1-1; unclear D gene. Deletions cut 3 bases from V and 1 base from J, with 9 bases between. Germline V gene data show CDR1 as WSHSY and CDR2 as SAAADI. The CDR3 length is 14 residues. This CDR3 reads CASSDIVRNTEAFF. The DNA of the CDR3 is TGCGCCAGCAGTGATATTGTCAGGAACACTGAAGCTTTCTTT.

The chain links TRBV7-2 to TRBJ2-5, with 9 nucleotides matching TRBD2. Unmatched junction bases numbered 6, after V lost 3 bases and J lost 4 bases. CDR3 length equals 15 residues. Germline-derived CDR1 and CDR2 are SGHTA and FQGNSA. Written as DNA, the CDR3 is TGTGCCAGCAGCTTGAATAGCGGGGGCGCAGAGACCCAGTACTTC. Its translation: CASSLNSGGAETQYF.

V gene TRBV9 combines with J gene TRBJ2-5, with 13 positions matching TRBD2. The CDR3 totals 17 residues. Germline CDR1 SGDLS, CDR2 YYNGEE. The trim removed 4 bases at V and 7 bases at J, leaving 13 bases unmatched. The CDR3 nucleotides read TGTGCCAGCAGCCCTGTTCAGACTAGCGGGGGGAAGGGGACCCAGTACTTC. Encoded protein: CASSPVQTSGGKGTQYF. Looking up the rest from reference TRBV9 and TRBJ2-5 gives the full variable domain: DSGVTQTPKHLITATGQRVTLRCSPRSGDLSVYWYQQSLDQGLQFLIQYYNGEERAKGNILERFSAQQFPDLHSELNLSSLELGDSALYFCASSPVQTSGGKGTQYFGPGTRLLVL.

The CDR3 sequence: CAWSVGAEEETQYF. CDR3 in DNA: TGTGCCTGGAGTGTGGGAGCCGAAGAAGAGACCCAGTACTTC. J is TRBJ2-5 and V is TRBV30, with a tentative D call TRBD2 (5 bases). The CDR3 spans 14 residues. In germline, CDR1 is GTSNPN, CDR2 SVGIG (reference sequence). V dropped 0 bases and J dropped 3 bases, with 11 bases sitting between them.

This rearrangement joins TRBV15 to TRBJ2-1; possibly TRBD1 for D (5 bases). Germline CDR1 reads LNHNV; CDR2 reads YYDKDF (reference sequence). Deletions cut 3 bases from V and 6 bases from J, with 12 bases between. This CDR3 region has 14 residues. The CDR3 loop is CATSRQGGPNEQFF. In nucleotides, the CDR3 is TGTGCCACCAGCAGGCAGGGCGGCCCCAATGAGCAGTTCTTC.

This clone was found once. V usage is TRBV28 and J usage is TRBJ2-7; 12 bases agree with TRBD2. V dropped 3 bases and J dropped 0; count of bases not matched to a gene: 6. The length of the CDR3 is 17 residues. Germline assignment: CDR1 MDHEN and CDR2 SYDVKM. This CDR3 reads CASSFSLGLAGSYEQYF. CDR3 coding DNA: TGTGCCAGCAGTTTCTCCCTGGGACTAGCGGGCTCCTACGAGCAGTACTTC.

V gene TRBV6-1 combines with J gene TRBJ2-3; TRBD2 aligns across 8 bases. The CDR3 loop spans 14 amino acids. V shed 8 bases, J shed 2 bases, and the junction held 6 bases outside the gene matches. CDR1 is MNHNS, CDR2 SASEGT, per germline. CDR3 DNA sequence: TGTGCCAGCGGTCAGGGACTAGTCACAGATACGCAGTATTTT. Its protein is CASGQGLVTDTQYF.

V gene TRBV5-1 combines with J gene TRBJ2-7; 9 positions match TRBD2. V was clipped by 0 bases and J by 4 bases; unmatched bases: 8. Germline CDR1 is SGHRS and CDR2 is YFSETQ. CDR3 size: 16 residues. As DNA, the CDR3 is TGCGCCAGCAGCTTGGGTCTCGCGGGAGGGCATTACGAGCAGTACTTC. It codes for CASSLGLAGGHYEQYF.

The J gene is TRBJ2-5, the V gene TRBV5-6, with 7 bases matching TRBD2. Germline assignment: CDR1 SGHDT and CDR2 YYEEEE. This CDR3 has 16 residues. With 0 bases clipped from V and 5 bases from J, the junction kept 10 bases outside the gene matches. CDR3 nucleotide sequence: TGTGCCAGCAGCTTGGGGGGCGGGAGCCGAGGGGAGACCCAGTACTTC. Its translation is CASSLGGGSRGETQYF.

The J gene is TRBJ2-7, the V gene TRBV2, with 10 nucleotides matching TRBD2. The CDR3 sequence is 20 residues long. With V trimmed by 2 bases and J by 0 bases, 16 bases remained unmatched. CDR1 and CDR2 (germline): SNHLY, FYNNEI. The CDR3 DNA is TGTGCCAGCAGTGAATATGAGCGGGAGGGAATCGGGACGAGCTCCTACGAGCAGTACTTC. Protein product: CASSEYEREGIGTSSYEQYF. The whole variable domain, remainder taken from reference TRBV2 and TRBJ2-7, is EPEVTQTPSHQVTQMGQEVILRCVPISNHLYFYWYRQILGQKVEFLVSFYNNEISEKSEIFDDQFSVERPDGSNFTLKIRSTKLEDSAMYFCASSEYEREGIGTSSYEQYFGPGTRLTVT.

This clone has just one count. The chain carries TRBV7-6 and TRBJ2-2; 7 bases are shared with TRBD2. This CDR3 has 15 residues. J lost 1 base, V lost 4 bases, and 3 bases had no gene match. Germline V gene sequence: CDR1 SGHVS, CDR2 FNYEAQ. The CDR3 DNA sequence: TGTGCCAGCAGCTCGGGACTACAGAACACCGGGGAGCTGTTTTTT. This sequence encodes CASSSGLQNTGELFF. The full variable domain, completed using reference TRBV7-6 and TRBJ2-2, is GAGVSQSPRYKVTKRGQDVALRCDPISGHVSLYWYRQALGQGPEFLTYFNYEAQQDKSGLPNDRFSAERPEGSISTLTIQRTEQRDSAMYRCASSSGLQNTGELFFGEGSRLTVL.

This rearrangement joins TRBV5-1 to TRBJ2-7, with 10 bases that match TRBD1. V trimming: 3 bases; J trimming: 4 bases; junction bases outside the gene matches: 13. Germline assignment: CDR1 SGHRS and CDR2 YFSETQ. The CDR3 spans 17 residues. Written as DNA, the CDR3 is TGCGCCAGCAGCTCCGGGGGGACCGGGACAGGGGTATACGAGCAGTACTTC. The encoded protein is CASSSGGTGTGVYEQYF.

This chain links TRBV2 with TRBJ1-2, with no clear D. The germline V gene encodes CDR1 SNHLY and CDR2 FYNNEI. The CDR3 spans 10 residues. V was cut by 6 bases and J by 8 bases, with 7 bases left in between. In DNA form, the CDR3 reads TGTGCCAGCAGCCGCGGGGGCTACACCTTC. This sequence encodes CASSRGGYTF.

The chain joins TRBV30 to TRBJ2-7; TRBD1 agrees at 7 bases. Germline CDR1 GTSNPN, CDR2 SVGIG (reference sequence). The V segment lost 5 bases and the J segment 3 bases; nucleotides outside the gene matches: 4. This CDR3 region has 12 residues. The CDR3 bases are TGTGCCTGGTCCCGGGACAGCTACGAGCAGTACTTC. It yields the protein CAWSRDSYEQYF.

This clone has a single count. The chain couples TRBV5-1 to TRBJ2-7; no firm D call. The ends were cut back, 3 bases at V and 2 bases at J, with 9 bases in the middle. CDR3 length equals 13 residues. Germline lookup yields CDR1 SGHRS and CDR2 YFSETQ. The CDR3 reads CASSYRTAYEQYF. CDR3 nucleotides: TGCGCCAGCAGCTATCGAACAGCCTACGAGCAGTACTTC.

The chain carries TRBV27 and TRBJ1-2, with unresolved D. The CDR3 is 16 residues long. CDR1 and CDR2 from the germline V gene are MNHEY and SMNVEV (reference sequence). Trimming removed 0 bases at V and 5 bases at J, with 16 bases between. The CDR3 spells CASSLSMSAGSYGYTF. The CDR3 nucleotides are TGTGCCAGCAGTTTATCGATGAGTGCGGGATCGTATGGCTACACCTTC.

The chain has TRBV18 and TRBJ2-1; weak D call: TRBD2 (6 bases). Trimming removed 6 bases at V and 0 bases at J, with 12 bases between. The CDR3 sequence is 15 residues long. Looked up from germline, CDR1 is KGHSH and CDR2 is LQKENI. The CDR3 loop is CASSRTGDSYNEQFF. In DNA form, the CDR3 reads TGTGCCAGCTCGCGGACGGGGGACTCCTACAATGAGCAGTTCTTC.

This chain uses TRBV30 with TRBJ2-1; D possibly corresponds to TRBD2 (6 bases). The CDR3 loop spans 15 amino acids. Germline V gene data show CDR1 as GTSNPN and CDR2 as SVGIG (reference sequence). V was clipped by 3 bases and J by 3 bases, with 15 bases between them. CDR3 bases: TGTGCCTGGAGCGGCCGGGAGAGGGTCTACAATGAGCAGTTCTTC. This encodes CAWSGRERVYNEQFF. Variable domain in full (rest from reference TRBV30 and TRBJ2-1): SQTIHQWPATLVQPVGSPLSLECTVEGTSNPNLYWYRQAAGRGLQLLFYSVGIGQISSEVPQNLSASRPQDRQFILSSKKLLLSDSGFYLCAWSGRERVYNEQFFGPGTRLTVL.

This chain joins TRBV10-3 and TRBJ2-3; 9 bases fit TRBD2. The CDR3 runs 19 residues. Germline CDR1 is ENHRY and CDR2 is SYGVKD. J was trimmed by 1 base and V by 0 bases; bases with no gene match: 11. This CDR3 reads CAISESGSGSRGGTDTQYF. The CDR3 region has the DNA TGTGCCATCAGTGAGTCTGGTAGCGGGAGTCGCGGGGGCACAGATACGCAGTATTTT.

The V and J genes are TRBV28 and TRBJ2-1, with TRBD2 matching 8 bases. Germline CDR1 is MDHEN and CDR2 is SYDVKM. After removal of 7 bases from V and 2 bases from J, the junction contained 7 bases not matched to a gene. The CDR3 covers 15 residues. The CDR3, as DNA: TGTGCCAGCATCTTCCCCGGGGGGGCCTACAATGAGCAGTTCTTC. Its translation: CASIFPGGAYNEQFF.

The chain carries TRBV29-1 and TRBJ2-1, with 9 bases that match TRBD2. The trim removed 0 bases at V and 4 bases at J, leaving 13 bases unmatched. The CDR3 runs 18 residues. CDR1 and CDR2 from the germline V gene are SQVTM and ANQGSEA. This chain's CDR3 is CSVEDPSGAGGFYNEQFF. In nucleotides, the CDR3 is TGCAGCGTTGAAGACCCCTCCGGTGCGGGGGGGTTTTACAATGAGCAGTTCTTC.

The chain recombines TRBV9 with TRBJ2-2; 7 nucleotides align to TRBD1. Looked up from germline, CDR1 is SGDLS and CDR2 is YYNGEE. The CDR3 has 16 amino acids. After removal of 3 bases from V and 7 bases from J, the junction contained 12 bases not matched to a gene. CDR3 nucleotides: TGTGCCAGCAGCGAAAGGACAGGTCCACCCATCGGGGAGCTGTTTTTT. It specifies CASSERTGPPIGELFF.

The chain couples TRBV7-9 to TRBJ1-2; D is possibly TRBD1 (6 bases). The germline CDR1 and CDR2 sequences are SEHNR and FQNEAQ (reference sequence). V shed 4 bases and J shed 4 bases, with 16 bases lying between them. The CDR3 length is 15 residues. The CDR3 DNA sequence: TGTGCCAGCAGCTCCTCACCGCAGGGGAGCTATGGCTACACCTTC. It translates to CASSSSPQGSYGYTF.

The rearrangement uses TRBV23-1 and TRBJ2-7; D remains unclear. TRBV23-1 is an open reading frame whose function is uncertain. The CDR3 has 17 amino acids. V was cut by 2 bases and J by 2 bases, with 19 bases left in between. The CDR3 is CASSQPPPGFSPYEQYF. As DNA, the CDR3 is TGCGCCAGCAGTCAACCCCCCCCCGGGTTTAGTCCCTACGAGCAGTACTTC.